The rows below give T cell receptor beta chains drawn from one sample of a study of T-cell reconstitution after alpha-beta-depleted transplantation in children. MiXCR, run by TCRdb on the PCR reads, gives a single entry per CDR3 protein. The repertoire includes around 700,000 distinct CDR3 sequences, around 13% of them detected once, and 0.79% sits in the top ten. The source was PBMCs, collected before TCRalphabeta/CD19-depleted stem cell transplant. Source of these receptors: a girl aged 2 to 9 with congenital amegakaryocytic thrombocytopenia, due to receive a stem cell transplant. Both conserved end residues are part of each CDR3. D genes are given only for firm matches. Size is omitted from some rows. Given values are once, few, many or a class for expanded clones.

.	TRBV12-3/TRBV12-4	many	TRBJ2-1	TGTGCCAGCAGTCCAGAGAATGAGCAGTTCTTC	CASSPENEQFF
.	TRBV20-1	many	TRBJ2-7	TGCAGTGCTAGGTGGAGCGGCTACGAGCAGTACTTC	CSARWSGYEQYF
TRBD2	TRBV29-1	.	TRBJ2-1	TGCAGCGTTGAGGGACTAGCGGGAGTGAGTGAGCAGTTCTTC	CSVEGLAGVSEQFF
.	TRBV27	many	TRBJ2-5	TGTGCCAGCAGTTTATCGTATCGGCCCCTAGAGACCCAGTACTTC	CASSLSYRPLETQYF
.	TRBV20-1	few	TRBJ1-2	TGCAGTGGGAGGGGGGGTTTCGTTAACTATGGCTACACCTTC	CSGRGGFVNYGYTF
TRBD2	TRBV7-9	few	TRBJ2-3	TGTGCCAGCAGCGCCTCGATACTAGCGGTCAGCACAGATACGCAGTATTTT	CASSASILAVSTDTQYF
TRBD2	TRBV12-3/TRBV12-4	few	TRBJ2-3	TGTGCCAGCAGTTTATTGGCGGGAGGCCACACAGATACGCAGTATTTT	CASSLLAGGHTDTQYF
.	TRBV7-9	few	TRBJ2-2	TGTGCCAGCAGCTACGTGACAGGCACCGGGGAGCTGTTTTTT	CASSYVTGTGELFF
.	TRBV7-8	many	TRBJ1-6	TGTGCCAGCAGCTACGGGCCCTCCTATAATTCACCCCTCCACTTT	CASSYGPSYNSPLHF
.	TRBV5-1	many	TRBJ2-7	TGCGCCAGCAGCTTGGCCGTAGGGGTCTACGAGCAGTACTTC	CASSLAVGVYEQYF
TRBD1	TRBV12-3/TRBV12-4	many	TRBJ1-1	TGTGCCAGCAGCTACGGGACAGTCACTGAAGCTTTCTTT	CASSYGTVTEAFF
.	TRBV7-9	many	TRBJ2-7	TGTGCCAGCACCACCGGGGAAATTAACGAGCAGTACTTC	CASTTGEINEQYF
TRBD2	TRBV20-1	few	TRBJ2-5	TGCAGTGCTAGAAGCCCTGGACTAGCTAGCCAGACCCAGTACTTC	CSARSPGLASQTQYF
TRBD1	TRBV12-3/TRBV12-4	.	TRBJ2-2	TGTGCCAGCAGTTTAGGCAGGGGGCGCCTAACCGGGGAGCTGTTTTTT	CASSLGRGRLTGELFF
.	TRBV20-1	few	TRBJ1-2	TGCAGCCCCCTTAAGGACTCTAACTATGGCTACACCTTC	CSPLKDSNYGYTF
TRBD1	TRBV5-1	.	TRBJ1-4	TGCGCCAGCAGCTCTGGACAGGGGCGGTTTGTTAATGAAAAACTGTTTTTT	CASSSGQGRFVNEKLFF
.	TRBV3-1	many	TRBJ2-7	TGTGCCAGCAGCCAAGATCCATGGACAGCGACGATCTACGAGCAGTACTTC	CASSQDPWTATIYEQYF
TRBD1	TRBV20-1	few	TRBJ2-2	TGCAGTGCCTCGGACAGGGGGCCCGGGGAGCTGTTTTTT	CSASDRGPGELFF
.	TRBV5-1	.	TRBJ2-3	TGCGCCAGCAGCGTGGCCCTCACAGATACGCAGTATTTT	CASSVALTDTQYF
.	TRBV3-1	.	TRBJ2-5	TGTGCCAGCAGCCAACGGGGACCCGTAGAGACCCAGTACTTC	CASSQRGPVETQYF
TRBD2	TRBV5-1	few	TRBJ2-7	TGCGCCAGCAGCTCGGGACTAGCGGGTTATCTATACGAGCAGTACTTC	CASSSGLAGYLYEQYF
TRBD1	TRBV3-1	.	TRBJ2-7	TGTGCCAGCAGCCAAGGTTTAGACAGGGATTACGAGCAGTACTTC	CASSQGLDRDYEQYF
.	TRBV12-3/TRBV12-4	many	TRBJ1-6	TGTGCCAGCAGTTTTACAGGGCTAGGTTCCTATAATTCACCCCTCCACTTT	CASSFTGLGSYNSPLHF
.	TRBV20-1	few	TRBJ2-1	TGCAGTGCTAGGAAAGCACTAGGAAATGAGCAGTTCTTC	CSARKALGNEQFF
.	TRBV7-8	.	TRBJ2-1	TGTGCCAGCAGCAAAGCCGGGACTTCTTACAATGAGCAGTTCTTC	CASSKAGTSYNEQFF
TRBD1	TRBV6-1	.	TRBJ1-5	TGTGCCAGCAGGGATGGACAGGGTAGGCAGCCCCAGCATTTT	CASRDGQGRQPQHF
TRBD1	TRBV20-1	many	TRBJ2-7	TGCAGTGCGTCTTGGGACAGCTCTATCAACGAGCAGTACTTC	CSASWDSSINEQYF
.	TRBV28	.	TRBJ2-4	TGTGCCAGCACCAGCTCCACAGGGAACAAAAACATTCAGTACTTC	CASTSSTGNKNIQYF
TRBD2	TRBV20-1	many	TRBJ2-7	TGCAGTGCTAGCCCCGGGAGGGGGACCTACGAGCAGTACTTC	CSASPGRGTYEQYF
.	TRBV20-1	many	TRBJ2-1	TGCAGTGCGCTCCGGTACTCCTACAATGAGCAGTTCTTC	CSALRYSYNEQFF
TRBD1	TRBV7-7	many	TRBJ2-7	TGTGCCAGCAGCTTAGGGACAGGGGGCATTTACGAGCAGTACTTC	CASSLGTGGIYEQYF
.	TRBV3-1	.	TRBJ2-1	TGTGCCAGCAGCCAAGTGGGAACTGAGCAGTTCTTC	CASSQVGTEQFF
TRBD2	TRBV20-1	few	TRBJ2-2	TGCAGTGCTGGTCGGACTAGCGGTTCCGGGGAGCTGTTTTTT	CSAGRTSGSGELFF
.	TRBV20-1	many	TRBJ2-2	TGCAGTGCTAGGCGGGAATTGAACACCGGGGAGCTGTTTTTT	CSARRELNTGELFF
.	TRBV20-1	.	TRBJ2-7	TGCAGTGCTCGTATGGACACCTACGAGCAGTACTTC	CSARMDTYEQYF
.	TRBV5-1	.	TRBJ2-7	TGCGCCAGCCGAACAGGGCAGGAGCAGTACTTC	CASRTGQEQYF
.	TRBV23-1	.	TRBJ2-1	TGCGCCAGCAGTCAATTTCCGGGACAATCCTACAATGAGCAGTTCTTC	CASSQFPGQSYNEQFF
.	TRBV28	.	TRBJ1-2	TGTGCCAGCAGTTCCCCGGCAGGCGAGGACTATGGCGACACCTTC	CASSSPAGEDYGDTF
.	TRBV12-3/TRBV12-4	few	TRBJ2-3	TGTGCCAGCAGTTTAGAGCGGTCCCGCACAGATACGCAGTATTTT	CASSLERSRTDTQYF
.	TRBV5-1	.	TRBJ2-3	TGCGCCAGCAGCTCCCAGGATAGCGCCTACACAGATACGCAGTATTTT	CASSSQDSAYTDTQYF
.	TRBV7-9	many	TRBJ2-1	TGTGCCAGCAGCCCCAGGGGAGTTGGCGACAATGAGCAGTTCTTC	CASSPRGVGDNEQFF
.	TRBV7-2	few	TRBJ1-5	TGTGCCAGCCACAGGTCGGACAGAGGCAATCAGCCCCAGCATTTT	CASHRSDRGNQPQHF